This T cell receptor (delta chain) was obtained from a study of Vδ1+ human thymocytes. Regarding the study as a whole: Thymic TRG and TRD repertoires appeared highly polyclonal.

Germline values: CDR1 TSWWSYY, CDR2 QGS. The CDR3 covers 16 residues. Between the trimmed V and J ends, which lost 2 bases and 2 bases, there was a span of 15 bases. This clone turned up a few times. What it recognizes is unknown. Sequences come from RNA converted to cDNA by reverse transcription. Pooled V-gene forward primers with one constant-region reverse primer generated the CDR3 amplicons by multiplex PCR. With CATT, TCRdb re-called clones from the multiplex PCR reads. The sample has around 56,000 delta-chain clones, approximately 15% seen once; the top ten hold about 0.4%. The chain employs TRDV1 and TRDJ1, with D uncertain. This TCR derives from a girl in the first two years of life who had congenital heart surgery. What was sequenced was Vdelta1+ gamma-delta thymocytes from the thymus. The subset is: FACS-sorted CD3+ TCRalphabeta- TCRVdelta1+ TCRVdelta2- thymocytes. This CDR3 reads CALGEVLDYGTDKLIF. In nucleotides, the CDR3 is TGTGCTCTTGGGGAAGTTCTGGACTACGGGACCGATAAACTCATCTTT.